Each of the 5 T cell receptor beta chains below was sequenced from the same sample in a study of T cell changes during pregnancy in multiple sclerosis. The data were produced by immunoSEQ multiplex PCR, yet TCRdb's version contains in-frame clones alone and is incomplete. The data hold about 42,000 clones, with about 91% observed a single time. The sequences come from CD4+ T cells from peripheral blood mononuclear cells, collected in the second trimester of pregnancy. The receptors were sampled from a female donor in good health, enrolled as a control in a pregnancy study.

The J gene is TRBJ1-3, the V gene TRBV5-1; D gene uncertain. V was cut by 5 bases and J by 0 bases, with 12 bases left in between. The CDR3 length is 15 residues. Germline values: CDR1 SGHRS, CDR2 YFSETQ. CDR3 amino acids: CASSSALSSGNTIYF. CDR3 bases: TGCGCCAGCAGTTCCGCCCTGAGCTCTGGAAACACCATATATTTT.

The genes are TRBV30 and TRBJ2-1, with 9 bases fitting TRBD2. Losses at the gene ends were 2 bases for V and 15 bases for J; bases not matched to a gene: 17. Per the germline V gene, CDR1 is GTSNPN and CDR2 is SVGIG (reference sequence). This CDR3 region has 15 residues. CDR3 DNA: TGTGCCTGGAGTCGGAGCGGGGGGCACAGTCTTAGGTGGTTCTTC. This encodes CAWSRSGGHSLRWFF.

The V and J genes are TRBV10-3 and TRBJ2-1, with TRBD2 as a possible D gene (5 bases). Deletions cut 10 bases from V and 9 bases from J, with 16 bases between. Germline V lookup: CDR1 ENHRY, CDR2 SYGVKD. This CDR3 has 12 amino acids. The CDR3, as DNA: TGTGCCACCTCCGGGGAAATCGGTGAGCAGTTCTTC. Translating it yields CATSGEIGEQFF.

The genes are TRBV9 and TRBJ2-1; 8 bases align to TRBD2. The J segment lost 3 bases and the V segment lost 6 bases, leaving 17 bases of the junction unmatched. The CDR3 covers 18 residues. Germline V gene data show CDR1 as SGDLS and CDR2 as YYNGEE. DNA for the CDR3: TGTGCCAGCACGCGGGGACTAGTTAGTCAGGCGAGCTACAATGAGCAGTTCTTC. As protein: CASTRGLVSQASYNEQFF.

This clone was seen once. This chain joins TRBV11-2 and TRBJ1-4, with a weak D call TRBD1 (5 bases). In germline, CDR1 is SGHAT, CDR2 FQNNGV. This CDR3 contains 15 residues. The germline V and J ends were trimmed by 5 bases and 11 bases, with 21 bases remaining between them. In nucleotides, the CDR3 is TGTGCCAGCAGCCGGACATGGGGTGGAGAGAGGAAACTGTTTTTT. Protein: CASSRTWGGERKLFF.